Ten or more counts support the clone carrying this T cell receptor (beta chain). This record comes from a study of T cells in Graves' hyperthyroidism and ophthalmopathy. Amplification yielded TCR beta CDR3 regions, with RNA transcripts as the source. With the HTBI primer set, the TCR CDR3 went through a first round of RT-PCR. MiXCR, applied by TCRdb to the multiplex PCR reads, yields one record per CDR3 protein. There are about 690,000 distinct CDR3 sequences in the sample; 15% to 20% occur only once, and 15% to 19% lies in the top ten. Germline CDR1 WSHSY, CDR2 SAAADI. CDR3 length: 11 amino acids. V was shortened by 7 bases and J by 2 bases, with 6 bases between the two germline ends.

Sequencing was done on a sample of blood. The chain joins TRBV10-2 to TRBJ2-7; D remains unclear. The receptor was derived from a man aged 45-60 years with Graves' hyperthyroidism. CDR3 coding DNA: TGCGCCAGCACGGTGACCTACGAGCAGTACTTC. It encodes CASTVTYEQYF.